The entry below describes one TCR beta chain. Its cognate antigen has yet to be identified. Base-call qualities are not available, and no considerably larger clone is one nucleotide away. The data stem from a study of blood T cell repertoires in COVID-19 (dated by TCRdb to between 2020 and 2021). Study-wide context: Samples covering the acute and convalescent phases of COVID-19 were provided by collaborators in the United States, Italy and Spain. The samples were drawn from two sources: the first 160 participants of the ongoing ImmuneRACE study, and fewer than 1,500 subjects contributed by 6 global collaborators. The prospective study material was composed of cDNA or gDNA derived from T cells, B-cell-depleted T cells, or PBMCs. A de-identified subject ID, COVID-19 status, age in years and sex were almost always included in the sample metadata. Where HLA class I and class II types were available, the types were taken from metadata supplied by the sample provider, not from assay-based typing. A freely available public database, intended as a resource for researchers studying the immune response to SARS-CoV-2, is where the repertoires were released. Subjects who had been exposed to COVID-19, were actively infected with it, or had recovered from it provided the deeply sampled blood TCRbeta repertoires that made up the dataset. The paper as a whole reports these results and caveats: How much clinical and demographic metadata was included differed by source and by participant, and the metadata was provided uncurated.

Including the terminal cysteine and phenylalanine, the CDR3 comprises 12 residues. Only CDR3 DNA is held: 36 bases, read in frame from base 1. The V and J ends are trimmed by 1 base and 5 bases, leaving 8 bases between them. CDR1 and CDR2 were assigned from the germline V gene (reference sequence) as GTSNPN and SVGIG. Whole blood was collected in K2EDTA tubes by collaborating institutions according to the institutions' own protocols. For TCRbeta analysis, collaborators shipped samples as frozen whole blood, isolated PBMCs, or DNA extracted from either of those sample types. The immunoSEQ Assay, a bias-controlled multiplex PCR, was used to amplify TCRbeta CDR3 regions from genomic DNA. The original pipeline was this. Within the assay, amplification of reference gene primers was used to estimate how many nucleated cells each sample contained. To quantify the absolute abundance of each unique TCRbeta CDR3 rearrangement, sequence reads were collapsed and filtered. For each sample, productive Simpson clonality was calculated as the square root of Simpson's diversity index across productive rearrangements. Imported from immuneACCESS, the table was reduced by TCRdb to in-frame sequences with V and J called. These copies leave out some clones; in studies compared against another copy, an unresolved V gene accounts for under half, and the cause of the remainder is not known. From that table come the V and J calls and clone size; the DNA was used to work out D and trimming. Present in this sample are 300,000 or so clones, roughly 88% of which were seen just once. The biggest ten clones account for 1.5% to 2% of the sample.

The sequence links TRBV30 to TRBJ1-2; the D gene cannot be named for sure. The sample comprised peripheral blood. The origin of this receptor is a woman between 45 and 65 years old with acute or convalescent COVID-19. The CDR3 has the sequence CAWSGLFYGYTF. The sequenced DNA is TGTGCCTGGAGTGGGCTGTTTTATGGCTACACCTTC.